The T cell receptor (beta chain) under discussion was sequenced for a study of CD8 T cells in Susac syndrome. In this sample, this clonotype turned up once. Random hexamers primed reverse transcription of about 0.45 to 1 ug RNA. It was immunoSEQ multiplex PCR that amplified TCR beta CDR3 across 54 Vbeta and 13 Jbeta. MiXCR, run by TCRdb on the immunoSEQ multiplex PCR reads, gives a single entry per CDR3 protein. Here the sample spans some 150,000 distinct CDR3 sequences, around 95% being singletons. The CDR3 spans 17 residues. Germline CDR1 and CDR2: PRHDT and FYEKMQ (reference sequence). After removal of 5 bases from V and 4 bases from J, the junction contained 8 bases not matched to a gene.

The sequence was obtained from a human donor with multiple sclerosis. Sequenced input: CD8+ T cells from PBMCs. The chain has TRBV13 and TRBJ2-1; TRBD2 agrees at 13 bases. The CDR3 region has the DNA TGTGCCAGCAGCCCCCGGACTAGCGGGGGCCTATACAATGAGCAGTTCTTC. Amino acid sequence: CASSPRTSGGLYNEQFF.